The 6 T cell receptor beta chains listed next were all sequenced from one sample in a study of OX40 agonist ivuxolimab in advanced cancers. The protocol was immunoSEQ multiplex PCR, while the TCRdb copy is restricted to in-frame clones and leaves out a portion. The data hold tens of thousands of clones, with about 88% observed a single time. The specimen comprised CD4+ or CD8+ T cells sorted from blood, sampled in a trial of the OX40 agonist ivuxolimab. These receptors came from an adult with an advanced solid tumor such as melanoma, head and neck, liver or kidney cancer.

V usage is TRBV5-1 and J usage is TRBJ2-5; 9 bases agree with TRBD1. TRBJ2-7 matches the DNA end more closely, so the J call is doubtful. This CDR3 contains 15 residues. Germline V lookup: CDR1 SGHRS, CDR2 YFSETQ. CDR3 coding DNA: TGCGCCAGCAGCTTATTACAGGGGGCAAGCTACGAGCAGTACTTC. Translating it yields CASSLLQGASYEQYF.

The chain combines TRBV11-3 with TRBJ2-5, with TRBD2 matching 10 bases. Trimming took 1 base from V and 1 from J; bases not matched to a gene: 0. Per germline, CDR1 SGHNT and CDR2 YENEEA. This CDR3 comprises 15 residues. CDR3 sequence: CASSLGTSGQETQYF. The CDR3 DNA reads TGTGCCAGCAGCTTAGGGACTAGCGGCCAAGAGACCCAGTACTTC.

The rearrangement joins TRBV18 to TRBJ2-7, with 7 bases that match TRBD2. With V trimmed by 2 bases and J by 3 bases, 10 bases remained unmatched. The CDR3 has 16 amino acids. In germline, CDR1 is KGHSH, CDR2 LQKENI. The CDR3 nucleotides are TGTGCCAGCTCACCATACGACGCGGGAGCCGACTACGAGCAGTACTTC. Translation gives CASSPYDAGADYEQYF.

On this clone: In the same sample, other DNA sequences code for this CDR3. The chain combines TRBV7-9 with TRBJ2-7; unclear D gene. The CDR3 runs to 12 residues. Deletions cut 4 bases from V and 0 bases from J, with 4 bases between. From germline, CDR1 is SEHNR and CDR2 FQNEAQ (reference sequence). The DNA of the CDR3 is TGTGCCAGCAGCTCCCTCTCCTACGAGCAGTACTTC. Its translation is CASSSLSYEQYF.

This sequence joins TRBV4-1 and TRBJ2-7; 10 bases map to TRBD2. In germline, CDR1 is MGHRA, CDR2 YSYEKL. The trim removed 4 bases at V and 5 bases at J, leaving 14 bases unmatched. This CDR3 has 17 residues. The CDR3 nucleotides read TGCGCCAGCAGCCGGCTAGCGGGAGAGGTACGGTACCACGAGCAGTACTTC. Amino acid sequence: CASSRLAGEVRYHEQYF.

V usage is TRBV5-1 and J usage is TRBJ2-5, with 7 bases fitting TRBD1. Germline V gene sequence: CDR1 SGHRS, CDR2 YFSETQ. The CDR3 has 14 amino acids. The junction had 5 bases not matched to a gene; V was cut back by 4 bases and J by 2 bases. CDR3: CASSEQGRQETQYF. CDR3 sequence (DNA): TGCGCCAGCAGCGAACAGGGGAGACAAGAGACCCAGTACTTC.